Sequencing of this T cell receptor beta chain was carried out in a study of graft-versus-host responses after intestinal transplantation. TCRdb keeps only in-frame clones here, not all; method: immunoSEQ multiplex PCR. Here the sample spans roughly 81,000 clones, around 84% being singletons. Germline CDR1 reads SGHVS; CDR2 reads FQNEAQ. This CDR3 spans 19 amino acids. Germline trimming cut 5 bases from V and 0 bases from J; bases unmatched to any gene: 14. Turning to this clone: The antigen remains undetermined.

This receptor was identified in a human donor who received an intestinal transplant. Material: unstimulated CD4+ T cells sorted from spleen or lymph node cells, obtained before intestinal transplant. The rearrangement links TRBV7-8 to TRBJ2-3; TRBD1 aligns across 10 bases. The DNA of the CDR3 is TGTGCCAGCAGCGGCCACCGGGACAGGGGCCCGAGAAGCACAGATACGCAGTATTTT. Translated: CASSGHRDRGPRSTDTQYF.